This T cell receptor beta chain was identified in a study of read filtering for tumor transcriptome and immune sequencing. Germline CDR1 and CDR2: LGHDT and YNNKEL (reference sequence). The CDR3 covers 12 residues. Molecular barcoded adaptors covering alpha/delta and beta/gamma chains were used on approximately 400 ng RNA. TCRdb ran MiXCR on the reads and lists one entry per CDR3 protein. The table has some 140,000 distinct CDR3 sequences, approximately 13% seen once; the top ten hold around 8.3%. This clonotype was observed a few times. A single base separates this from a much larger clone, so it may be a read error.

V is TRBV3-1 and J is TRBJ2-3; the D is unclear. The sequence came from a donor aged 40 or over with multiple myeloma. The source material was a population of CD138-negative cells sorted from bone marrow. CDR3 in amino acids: CAGSQEENTQYF. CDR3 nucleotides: TGTGCCGGCAGCCAAGAAGAGAATACGCAGTATTTT.